Below, 16 T cell receptor beta chains from the same sample are listed, as sequenced in a study of shared clonotypes between healthy human individuals. The assay was immunoSEQ multiplex PCR, and TCRdb's table has in-frame clones only and misses some. Of about 730,000 clones listed, over 55% are singletons. Sequencing was done on a sample of memory CD4+ T cells sorted from blood. Subset of the sample: CD45RA-negative fraction. Source of these receptors: a woman younger than 45 in good health.

This clone was seen once. CDR3 DNA sequence: TGTGCCAGCAGCCCCGGGGGACTCACTAATGAAAAACTGTTTTTT. Protein sequence: CASSPGGLTNEKLFF. This chain links TRBV7-9 with TRBJ1-4; maybe TRBD1 (5 bases). CDR1 and CDR2 from the germline V gene are SEHNR and FQNEAQ (reference sequence). This CDR3 region has 15 residues. V was shortened by 5 bases and J by 2 bases, with 12 bases between the two germline ends.

As to this clone: Other DNA sequences in the sample encode the same CDR3. The CDR3 DNA reads TGTGCCAGCAGCGGAAACAATGAGCAGTTCTTC. This sequence encodes CASSGNNEQFF. The gene calls are TRBV9 and TRBJ2-1; D call uncertain. Germline values: CDR1 SGDLS, CDR2 YYNGEE. The CDR3 spans 11 residues. Trimming took 3 bases from V and 5 from J, leaving 3 bases between them. Filled out from reference TRBV9 and TRBJ2-1, the complete variable domain reads DSGVTQTPKHLITATGQRVTLRCSPRSGDLSVYWYQQSLDQGLQFLIQYYNGEERAKGNILERFSAQQFPDLHSELNLSSLELGDSALYFCASSGNNEQFFGPGTRLTVL.

DNA for the CDR3: TGTGCCAGCAGCTCGGCTGGGGCGGCCTACGAGCAGTACTTC. Translated: CASSSAGAAYEQYF. The V call is TRBV7-8, the J call TRBJ2-7; possibly TRBD1 for D (5 bases). V gave up 4 bases and J gave up 2 bases, with 12 bases separating them. Looked up from germline, CDR1 is SGHVS and CDR2 is FQNEAQ. The CDR3 consists of 14 residues.

The V gene is TRBV5-1, the J gene TRBJ2-3, with 16 bases fitting TRBD2. Trimming removed 3 bases from V and 5 bases from J; junction bases left unmatched: 9. CDR1 SGHRS and CDR2 YFSETQ come from the germline V gene. The CDR3 has 18 amino acids. CDR3: CASSSPGTSGRAEDTQYF. The DNA for the CDR3 is TGCGCCAGCAGCTCACCCGGGACTAGCGGGAGGGCCGAAGATACGCAGTATTTT.

Turning to this clone: At the DNA level, this CDR3 is encoded by other sequences in the same sample as well. The V call is TRBV11-3, the J call TRBJ2-3; D unclear. CDR1 and CDR2 (germline): SGHNT, YENEEA. Trimming pared 1 base from V and 0 bases from J, leaving 5 bases between. The CDR3 has 14 amino acids. Written as DNA, the CDR3 is TGTGCCAGCAGCTTAGGGGGAAGCACAGATACGCAGTATTTT. This codes for CASSLGGSTDTQYF. The full variable domain, in which reference TRBV11-3 and TRBJ2-3 provide the parts outside the CDR3, is EAGVVQSPRYKIIEKKQPVAFWCNPISGHNTLYWYLQNLGQGPELLIRYENEEAVDDSQLPKDRFSAERLKGVDSTLKIQPAELGDSAVYLCASSLGGSTDTQYFGPGTRLTVL.

Comment on this clone: This same CDR3 is encoded by further DNA sequences in the sample. V usage is TRBV7-9 and J usage is TRBJ2-7; D is uncertain. This CDR3 spans 13 amino acids. Trimming took 1 base from V and 3 from J, leaving 7 bases between them. Germline lookup yields CDR1 SEHNR and CDR2 FQNEAQ (reference sequence). This chain's CDR3 is CASSLDSYYEQYF. The CDR3 DNA is TGTGCCAGCAGCTTAGACAGCTACTACGAGCAGTACTTC.

V usage is TRBV28 and J usage is TRBJ1-1; 7 bases map to TRBD1. The trim removed 2 bases at V and 3 bases at J, leaving 6 bases unmatched. This CDR3 is 15 amino acids long. CDR1 and CDR2 (germline): MDHEN, SYDVKM. The CDR3 bases are TGTGCCAGCAGTTTAATACATACAGGGGACACTGAAGCTTTCTTT. As protein: CASSLIHTGDTEAFF.

This clone appeared once. The rearrangement joins TRBV7-2 to TRBJ1-2, with D perhaps matching TRBD1 (6 bases). Trimming shortened V by 7 bases and J by 6 bases, and 18 bases separated the two germline ends. The V gene's germline CDR1 is SGHTA and CDR2 FQGNSA. The CDR3 has 14 amino acids. CDR3 sequence (DNA): TGTGCCAGCAACTCCCCCAGCAGGGGCGATGGCTACACCTTC. Its protein product is CASNSPSRGDGYTF.

The chain is built from TRBV7-6 and TRBJ2-1; 14 nucleotides agree with TRBD2. The V gene end was trimmed by 5 bases and the J gene end by 13 bases; junction bases not matched to a gene: 7. The CDR3 loop spans 14 amino acids. Germline V gene lookup returns CDR1 SGHVS and CDR2 FNYEAQ. The CDR3 DNA follows: TGTGCCAGCAGCCCAGGACTAGCGGGAGGACCACAGTTCTTC. Translated, it gives CASSPGLAGGPQFF.

The V call is TRBV28, the J call TRBJ2-4; TRBD1 or TRBD2 may be the D gene (5 bases each). The V end was cut by 7 bases, the J end by 16 bases, with 17 bases between. The CDR3 extends over 11 amino acids. The germline gives CDR1 MDHEN, CDR2 SYDVKM. Written as DNA, the CDR3 is TGTGCCAGCATCTCGGGACCGACCCAATACTTC. As protein: CASISGPTQYF.

With regard to this clone: Other DNA sequences from this sample encode an identical CDR3 as well. This chain connects TRBV11-2 to TRBJ1-5; D gene unclear. V lost 0 bases and J lost 5, with 5 bases in between. The CDR3 is 13 amino acids. Germline CDR1 reads SGHAT; CDR2 reads FQNNGV. CDR3 DNA sequence: TGTGCCAGCAGCTTAGAGGGCGATCAGCCCCAGCATTTT. It specifies CASSLEGDQPQHF.

V and J are TRBV18 and TRBJ2-1, with D possibly being TRBD2 (6 bases). There are 15 residues in the CDR3. Germline assignment: CDR1 KGHSH and CDR2 LQKENI. Deletions cut 0 bases from V and 8 bases from J, with 14 bases between. This CDR3 is CASSPPLSTGDEQFF. CDR3 coding DNA: TGTGCCAGCTCACCACCGCTTTCCACGGGAGATGAGCAGTTCTTC. Using reference TRBV18 and TRBJ2-1 for the parts outside the CDR3, the full variable domain is NAGVMQNPRHLVRRRGQEARLRCSPMKGHSHVYWYRQLPEEGLKFMVYLQKENIIDESGMPKERFSAEFPKEGPSILRIQQVVRGDSAAYFCASSPPLSTGDEQFFGPGTRLTVL.

This chain uses TRBV5-5 with TRBJ2-7, with D unresolved. CDR1 SGHKS and CDR2 YYEKEE come from the germline V gene (reference sequence). The CDR3 spans 13 residues. Deletions cut 1 base from V and 2 bases from J, with 7 bases between. CDR3 loop: CASSLTNTYEQYF. DNA of the CDR3: TGTGCCAGCAGCTTGACAAACACCTACGAGCAGTACTTC.

The table lists this clone with many counts. Other nucleotide sequences in the sample specify the same CDR3. The gene calls are TRBV5-1 and TRBJ2-7; 11 nucleotides match TRBD1. The germline CDR1 and CDR2 sequences are SGHRS and YFSETQ. V shed 4 bases, J shed 3 bases, and the junction held 6 bases outside the gene matches. CDR3 length: 15 amino acids. CDR3 in amino acids: CASSDRTGGVYEQYF. The CDR3 nucleotides are TGCGCCAGCAGCGATCGGACAGGGGGCGTCTACGAGCAGTACTTC. Variable domain in full (rest from reference TRBV5-1 and TRBJ2-7): KAGVTQTPRYLIKTRGQQVTLSCSPISGHRSVSWYQQTPGQGLQFLFEYFSETQRNKGNFPGRFSGRQFSNSRSEMNVSTLELGDSALYLCASSDRTGGVYEQYFGPGTRLTVT.

With regard to this clone: At the DNA level, this CDR3 is encoded by other sequences in the same sample as well. This sequence joins TRBV9 and TRBJ2-1; TRBD2 might be the D (6 bases). Trimming took 1 base from V and 0 from J, leaving 8 bases between them. Germline CDR1 SGDLS, CDR2 YYNGEE. This CDR3 spans 15 amino acids. The DNA of the CDR3 is TGTGCCAGCAGCGTACTAGCGAGCTCCTACAATGAGCAGTTCTTC. Translation gives CASSVLASSYNEQFF.

V is TRBV18 and J is TRBJ1-5, with D perhaps matching TRBD1 (5 bases). V was shortened by 5 bases and J by 4 bases, with 18 bases between the two germline ends. The CDR3 contains 16 residues. Germline lookup yields CDR1 KGHSH and CDR2 LQKENI. For the CDR3, the DNA is TGTGCCAGCTCAGCCTTGAGGGTCGGGGGAAATCAGCCCCAGCATTTT. Amino acids: CASSALRVGGNQPQHF.